The clone carrying this T cell receptor (beta chain) was counted a few times. Its antigen is still unknown. This sample was included in a study of blood T cells in healthy people across ages. Whole-study findings and limits: Those diversity estimates obtained from one million T cells were thought to be underestimates.

A second PCR of 7 to 11 cycles used a sample-barcoded 5' primer and a J-beta primer mix. TCRdb ran MiXCR on the 5' RACE reads and lists one entry per CDR3 protein. The sample includes 1.5 million to 2 million distinct CDR3 sequences, about 50% of them seen just once. CDR1 and CDR2 from the germline V gene are LGHNA and YSLEER. This CDR3 has 17 residues. Trimming shortened V by 0 bases and J by 3 bases, and 16 bases separated the two germline ends. J is TRBJ2-3 and V is TRBV4-3; D is perhaps TRBD1 or TRBD2 (7 bases each). The receptor was isolated from a woman aged 40-49 years in good health. Sequencing was performed on blood. Here the CDR3 DNA reads TGCGCCAGCAGCCAAGATCTCGGGGAGGGGGCAACAGATACGCAGTATTTT. Translating gives CASSQDLGEGATDTQYF.